One and the same sample provided the 2 T cell receptor beta chains below, sequenced in a study of T cell changes during pregnancy in multiple sclerosis. Produced via immunoSEQ multiplex PCR; TCRdb's table is partial and in-frame only. The sample contains about 38,000 clones, 91% of which appear only once. Sequenced material: CD8+ T cells from peripheral blood mononuclear cells, taken after pregnancy. The source of these receptors is a female donor with multiple sclerosis, enrolled in a pregnancy study.

The chain combines TRBV9 with TRBJ2-1; 9 bases align to TRBD2. The germline V gene encodes CDR1 SGDLS and CDR2 YYNGEE. Trimming took 2 bases from V and 3 from J; bases not matched to a gene: 6. The CDR3 extends over 16 amino acids. The CDR3 protein is CASSVYGTSIYNEQFF. CDR3 DNA: TGTGCCAGCAGCGTCTACGGGACTAGCATCTACAATGAGCAGTTCTTC.

J is TRBJ2-7 and V is TRBV5-5, with D perhaps matching TRBD1 (5 bases). The germline V gene encodes CDR1 SGHKS and CDR2 YYEKEE (reference sequence). The V end lost 4 bases, the J end lost 2 bases, and 7 bases lay between the germline ends. CDR3 length equals 12 residues. CDR3 in DNA: TGTGCCAGCAGCACGGACACCTACGAGCAGTACTTC. It is translated as CASSTDTYEQYF. The complete variable domain, with remaining parts taken from reference TRBV5-5 and TRBJ2-7, reads DAGVTQSPTHLIKTRGQQVTLRCSPISGHKSVSWYQQVLGQGPQFIFQYYEKEERGRGNFPDRFSARQFPNYSSELNVNALLLGDSALYLCASSTDTYEQYFGPGTRLTVT.